This TCR beta chain was sequenced for a study of PD-1 blockade in classical Hodgkin lymphoma. Time point in this sample: newly diagnosed, previously untreated cHL patient sample. The table came from immunoSEQ multiplex PCR; TCRdb's copy has only in-frame clones and leaves some out. This table has tens of thousands of clones, 93% appearing once. This TCR derives from a human donor with classical Hodgkin lymphoma. Sample: peripheral blood mononuclear cells (PBMCs).

The CDR3 DNA reads TGTGCCAGCAGTTACTCACAGGGTAGCAATCAGCCCCAGCATTTT. Translation gives CASSYSQGSNQPQHF. The V and J genes are TRBV6-5 and TRBJ1-5; tentative D call: TRBD1 (6 bases). CDR1 is MNHEY and CDR2 is SVGAGI in the germline V gene. V lost 0 bases and J 0 bases, leaving 6 bases between the germline ends. The CDR3 loop spans 15 amino acids.